The 28 T cell receptor beta chains in this list originate from one sample, sequenced in a study of neurological immune-mediated disorders. MiXCR was run by TCRdb on the 5' RACE reads, yielding one entry per CDR3 protein. This sample has about 120,000 distinct CDR3 sequences, with about 3.2% found just once. Sequenced sample: PBMCs. These receptors were collected from a woman between 25 and 40 years old with multiple sclerosis.

This clonotype was observed at least ten times. The rearrangement uses TRBV27 and TRBJ1-6; D gene uncertain. This CDR3 has 14 amino acids. V dropped 8 bases and J dropped 8 bases, with 16 bases sitting between them. Germline-derived CDR1 and CDR2 are MNHEY and SMNVEV (reference sequence). CDR3 nucleotide sequence: TGTGCCAGCGGGGTGTGGAGTCGGGATTCACCCCTCCACTTT. Its translation: CASGVWSRDSPLHF.

Many counts were recorded for this clonotype. The chain couples TRBV6-1 to TRBJ2-2, with 9 bases that match TRBD1. Losses at the gene ends were 9 bases for V and 3 bases for J; bases not matched to a gene: 2. The CDR3 covers 13 residues. Germline loops: CDR1 MNHNS, CDR2 SASEGT. The CDR3 bases are TGTGCCAGTGGGGACAGGGACACCGGGGAGCTGTTTTTT. It is translated as CASGDRDTGELFF.

The table lists this clonotype with many counts. The chain has TRBV6-2 or TRBV6-3 and TRBJ2-1; D remains ambiguous. Trimming took 3 bases from V and 4 from J, leaving 7 bases between them. The CDR3 is made up of 13 amino acids. Germline V CDR1 and CDR2: MNHEY, SVGEGT. CDR3: CASSYGIYNEQFF. Written as DNA, the CDR3 is TGTGCCAGCAGTTATGGCATTTACAATGAGCAGTTCTTC.

At least ten counts were recorded for this clonotype. The chain has TRBV20-1 and TRBJ1-2; 7 bases agree with TRBD1. CDR1 is DFQATT and CDR2 is SNEGSKA in the germline V gene (reference sequence). V shed 6 bases, J shed 4 bases, and the junction held 5 bases outside the gene matches. There are 12 residues in the CDR3. Here the CDR3 DNA reads TGCAGTGCAGAAACAGGGGCCTATGGCTACACCTTC. This encodes CSAETGAYGYTF.

This clonotype was counted ten times or more. The chain is built from TRBV4-1 and TRBJ2-7; D is unclear. Trimming cost V 1 base and J 7 bases, with 14 bases left between them. The V gene's germline CDR1 is MGHRA and CDR2 YSYEKL. The CDR3 loop spans 14 amino acids. The CDR3 region is CASSQVSVEEEQYF. The CDR3, as DNA: TGCGCCAGCAGCCAAGTTTCTGTCGAGGAAGAGCAGTACTTC.

This clonotype was counted many times. The rearrangement uses TRBV6-6 and TRBJ1-6; no clear D gene. V gave up 2 bases and J gave up 12 bases, with 8 bases separating them. The germline CDR1 and CDR2 sequences are MNHNY and SVGAGI (reference sequence). This CDR3 comprises 12 residues. The DNA of the CDR3 is TGTGCCAGCAGTTACCCGCTAGAACCCCTCCACTTT. Translation: CASSYPLEPLHF.

The chain links TRBV11-2 to TRBJ2-1; TRBD1 agrees at 10 bases. In germline, CDR1 is SGHAT, CDR2 FQNNGV. The CDR3 is made up of 17 amino acids. V lost 3 bases, J lost 5 bases, and 10 bases stayed unmatched. The DNA of the CDR3 is TGTGCCAGCAGCTTCGGACCGGGACAGGGGCGAAACAATGAGCAGTTCTTC. Its translation: CASSFGPGQGRNNEQFF.

This clonotype was detected many times. The chain recombines TRBV10-3 with TRBJ1-2; TRBD1 might be the D (6 bases). The CDR3 is made up of 12 amino acids. Trimming removed 4 bases from V and 6 bases from J, with 9 bases in between. The germline V gene has CDR1 ENHRY and CDR2 SYGVKD. Written as DNA, the CDR3 is TGTGCCATCAGTGCCACAGGGAATGGCTACACCTTC. Its translation: CAISATGNGYTF.

This clonotype was counted at least ten times. This rearrangement joins TRBV20-1 to TRBJ1-5, with D perhaps matching TRBD1 (6 bases). CDR3 length equals 14 residues. CDR1 and CDR2 (germline): DFQATT, SNEGSKA (reference sequence). V gave up 0 bases and J gave up 5 bases, with 11 bases separating them. This chain's CDR3 is CSARDRHRDQPQHF. Written as DNA, the CDR3 is TGCAGTGCTAGAGATCGCCACAGGGATCAGCCCCAGCATTTT.

This clonotype was seen only a few times. A read error may be the cause here, since a much bigger clone is one base away. The chain is built from TRBV5-5 and TRBJ1-5; TRBD1 aligns across 7 bases. The CDR3 has 13 amino acids. Germline-derived CDR1 and CDR2 are SGHKS and YYEKEE (reference sequence). CDR3 DNA: TGTGCCAGCAGCCGACAGGGTAACCAGCCCCAGAATTTT. Translating gives CASSRQGNQPQNF.

This clonotype was recorded many times. The DNA for the CDR3 is TGTGCCAGCAGCGTAGACAGGGGGCTCTACGAGCAGTACTTC. Residues: CASSVDRGLYEQYF. This sequence joins TRBV12-3 or TRBV12-4 and TRBJ2-7; TRBD1 aligns across 10 bases. V was clipped by 6 bases and J by 3 bases; unmatched bases: 5. The CDR3 spans 14 residues.

In its sample, this clonotype was seen many times. The chain has TRBV20-1 and TRBJ2-3; TRBD1 is a possible D gene (5 bases). This CDR3 has 14 amino acids. V shed 3 bases and J shed 0 bases, with 10 bases lying between them. Germline values: CDR1 DFQATT, CDR2 SNEGSKA (reference sequence). The CDR3 region has the DNA TGCAGTGCTAGTTGGGGCTGGAGCACAGATACGCAGTATTTT. It specifies CSASWGWSTDTQYF.

This clonotype was counted ten times or more. The V and J genes are TRBV6-5 and TRBJ1-2, with a possible D match to TRBD1 (5 bases). The length of the CDR3 is 15 residues. Germline assignment: CDR1 MNHEY and CDR2 SVGAGI. V was cut by 0 bases and J by 7 bases, with 15 bases left in between. The CDR3 DNA sequence: TGTGCCAGCAGTTACTCGAGGGAAACAGGCCTTGGCTACACCTTC. Translating it yields CASSYSRETGLGYTF.

Many counts were recorded for this clonotype. The V gene is TRBV19, the J gene TRBJ2-3; D might be TRBD2 (5 bases). Germline CDR1 and CDR2: LNHDA and SQIVND (reference sequence). This CDR3 is built from 14 residues. Trimming removed 3 bases at V and 2 bases at J, with 9 bases between. The DNA for the CDR3 is TGTGCCAGTAGTATGGAGGTTCCCACAGATACGCAGTATTTT. Amino acid sequence: CASSMEVPTDTQYF.

This clonotype was found many times. The rearrangement uses TRBV29-1 and TRBJ2-2; D might be TRBD2 (5 bases). Germline CDR1 and CDR2: SQVTM and ANQGSEA. The V end was cut by 6 bases, the J end by 2 bases, with 13 bases between. The CDR3 runs 14 residues. CDR3 sequence (DNA): TGCAGCGTGTCGACATCGGGAAACACCGGGGAGCTGTTTTTT. It codes for CSVSTSGNTGELFF.

This clonotype has a handful of counts. The J gene is TRBJ2-1, the V gene TRBV18, with 9 bases that match TRBD1. V shed 3 bases and J 9 bases; nucleotides not matched to a gene: 3. The CDR3 runs to 13 residues. Germline CDR1 KGHSH, CDR2 LQKENI. CDR3 protein: CASSPGQGREQFF. The CDR3 DNA sequence: TGTGCCAGCTCACCGGGACAGGGCCGTGAGCAGTTCTTC.

Many counts were recorded for this clonotype. V gene TRBV20-1 combines with J gene TRBJ2-7, with D tentatively TRBD1 (6 bases). V shed 3 bases and J shed 9 bases, with 18 bases lying between them. The germline V gene has CDR1 DFQATT and CDR2 SNEGSKA (reference sequence). This CDR3 region has 13 residues. CDR3 DNA: TGCAGTGCTAGTGAAAACAGGGTGTCTCGGCAGTACTTC. Protein: CSASENRVSRQYF.

This clonotype has ten or more counts. This chain joins TRBV6-5 and TRBJ2-1, with 9 bases identical to TRBD2. CDR1 is MNHEY and CDR2 is SVGAGI in the germline V gene. Germline trimming cut 9 bases from V and 8 bases from J; bases unmatched to any gene: 11. CDR3 length: 14 amino acids. The CDR3 DNA reads as TGTGCCAGTCAGGGGCTAGCGGGGACGCATGAGCAGTTCTTC. This sequence encodes CASQGLAGTHEQFF.

This clonotype was seen a handful of times. Possible read error: a much larger clone is one base away. The chain recombines TRBV24-1 with TRBJ2-1; D perhaps matches TRBD2 (6 bases). The CDR3 spans 15 residues. From germline, CDR1 is KGHDR and CDR2 SFDVKD. V gave up 4 bases and J gave up 5 bases, with 14 bases separating them. The CDR3 region is CATSDPACGNNEQFF. Written as DNA, the CDR3 is TGTGCCACCAGTGACCCGGCTTGCGGGAACAATGAGCAGTTCTTC.

At least ten counts were recorded for this clonotype. The chain carries TRBV5-1 and TRBJ2-5, with unresolved D. The CDR3 has 16 amino acids. Germline loops: CDR1 SGHRS, CDR2 YFSETQ. V was shortened by 5 bases and J by 2 bases, with 19 bases between the two germline ends. CDR3 bases: TGCGCCAGCAGTCCCGCCCAAGGTCCAGGTCAAGAGACCCAGTACTTC. Amino acid sequence: CASSPAQGPGQETQYF.

Ten or more counts support this clonotype. The rearrangement joins TRBV9 to TRBJ2-2; 16 bases fit TRBD2. Germline CDR1 and CDR2: SGDLS and YYNGEE. The junction had 1 base not matched to a gene; V was cut back by 2 bases and J by 3 bases. The CDR3 loop spans 17 amino acids. The CDR3, as DNA: TGTGCCAGCAGCGTGGGACTAGCGGGAGGGGACACCGGGGAGCTGTTTTTT. Protein: CASSVGLAGGDTGELFF.

This clonotype was detected many times. The chain recombines TRBV20-1 with TRBJ2-7; D possibly corresponds to TRBD1 (6 bases). The CDR3 has 13 residues. V lost 1 base and J 5 bases, leaving 12 bases between the germline ends. The germline V gene has CDR1 DFQATT and CDR2 SNEGSKA (reference sequence). This CDR3 is CSARAWGHHEQYF. The CDR3 bases are TGCAGTGCTAGAGCTTGGGGGCACCACGAGCAGTACTTC.

This clonotype was recorded many times. The chain recombines TRBV20-1 with TRBJ2-3; the match to TRBD2 covers 9 bases. CDR3 size: 16 residues. With V trimmed by 3 bases and J by 3 bases, 10 bases remained unmatched. Germline CDR1 DFQATT, CDR2 SNEGSKA (reference sequence). The CDR3 is CSARRLAGVRTDTQYF. The CDR3 coding sequence is TGCAGTGCTAGGAGGTTAGCGGGGGTTAGGACAGATACGCAGTATTTT.

The chain links TRBV15 to TRBJ1-2; D call uncertain. The CDR3 loop spans 13 amino acids. V lost 0 bases and J lost 6, with 8 bases in between. Germline V lookup: CDR1 LNHNV, CDR2 YYDKDF (reference sequence). CDR3 coding DNA: TGTGCCACCAGCAGAGATCTGGGGAATGGCTACACCTTC. Translated: CATSRDLGNGYTF.

This clonotype occurred many times. The rearrangement links TRBV20-1 to TRBJ2-1; tentatively, D is TRBD1 (5 bases). Germline V gene sequence: CDR1 DFQATT, CDR2 SNEGSKA (reference sequence). Trimming left V 3 bases short and J 7 bases short, with 16 bases between. The CDR3 sequence is 14 residues long. CDR3 DNA: TGCAGTGCTAGTAAAGGGGCCGAATCGAATGAGCAGTTCTTC. Protein sequence: CSASKGAESNEQFF.

This clonotype was recorded many times. The rearrangement uses TRBV5-1 and TRBJ2-7; no definite D call. The CDR3 spans 12 residues. V lost 5 bases and J lost 0, with 6 bases in between. Germline CDR1 SGHRS, CDR2 YFSETQ. The CDR3 bases are TGCGCCAGCAGTCCCAACTCCTACGAGCAGTACTTC. It encodes CASSPNSYEQYF.

This clonotype was observed many times. The chain carries TRBV7-9 and TRBJ2-3; no clear D gene. V lost 6 bases and J 5 bases, leaving 12 bases between the germline ends. This CDR3 has 13 residues. Per germline, CDR1 SEHNR and CDR2 FQNEAQ (reference sequence). This CDR3 reads CASSPTAIDTQYF. CDR3 sequence (DNA): TGTGCCAGCAGTCCGACCGCAATAGATACGCAGTATTTT.

This clonotype has ten or more counts. J is TRBJ2-3 and V is TRBV7-9; 8 positions agree with TRBD2. The trim removed 5 bases at V and 0 bases at J, leaving 7 bases unmatched. Per the germline V gene, CDR1 is SEHNR and CDR2 is FQNEAQ (reference sequence). CDR3 size: 16 residues. CDR3 protein: CASSPRLARSTDTQYF. DNA of the CDR3: TGTGCCAGCAGCCCTCGACTAGCGCGAAGCACAGATACGCAGTATTTT.